A selection of T cell receptor beta chains follows, all from one sample in a study of blood T cell repertoires in COVID-19. Clones were sequenced by immunoSEQ multiplex PCR, and TCRdb holds only the in-frame ones, with some missing. The sample yields over 85,000 clones, over 70% seen once. Sequenced: peripheral blood. The receptors come from a man between 65 and 79 years old with acute or convalescent COVID-19. The CDR3 runs from the conserved cysteine through the conserved F or W.

len	v_gene	CDR3aa
13	TRBV2	CASNPPMVNEQFF
16	TRBV28	CASSLGTSGRYETQYF
15	TRBV5-4	CASSTGTSGRYEQYF
14	TRBV5-1	CASSLGQGGEKLFF
13	TRBV6-5	CASSGTSSYEQYF
16	TRBV28	CASSRPGQGDNEKLFF
15	TRBV5-4	CASSFSGSSIAEAFF
17	TRBV4-2	CASSQEGMTSGRYEQYF
14	TRBV5-1	CASSLGPGLREQYF
22	TRBV19	CASSVFDNPYDRDRLRDYGYTF
13	TRBV6-5	CASSSYRDTEAFF